This record concerns one T cell receptor beta chain sequence. Germline loops: CDR1 SGDLS, CDR2 YYNGEE. CDR3 length: 16 amino acids. The V and J ends lost 2 bases and 8 bases respectively, with 19 bases between them. A single record per CDR3 protein comes from TCRdb applying MiXCR to the RT-PCR reads. The sample consists of roughly 700,000 distinct CDR3 sequences, roughly 14% of them appearing once. The sample is drawn from a study of response to subunit inactivated influenza vaccine. Sequencing used PBMCs from blood, obtained 14 to 15 days before vaccination. The sequence was obtained from a man in his forties or fifties who received an inactivated influenza vaccine. The V call is TRBV9, the J call TRBJ2-2, with D tentatively TRBD2 (5 bases). The CDR3 reads CASSVGIPSVQGELFF. The CDR3 region has the DNA TGTGCCAGCAGCGTCGGGATTCCGTCTGTGCAGGGGGAGCTGTTTTTT.